The 30 T cell receptor beta chains presented below share a single source sample, sequenced in a study of identical twins. One entry per CDR3 protein results from TCRdb running MiXCR on the 5' RACE reads. The profile covers 420,000 or so distinct CDR3 sequences, with around 18% appearing a single time and roughly an eighth taken by the ten largest. The sample comprised naive T cells sorted from blood. The receptors come from a man aged 45-65 years in good health.

The V and J genes are TRBV20-1 and TRBJ2-3, with 9 bases identical to TRBD2. Germline CDR1 and CDR2: DFQATT and SNEGSKA (reference sequence). The CDR3 consists of 15 residues. The V segment lost 6 bases and the J segment 4 bases; nucleotides outside the gene matches: 11. DNA of the CDR3: TGCAGTGCCAGTCTGTCGCGGGGGGGCCCAGATACGCAGTATTTT. It codes for CSASLSRGGPDTQYF.

The rearrangement uses TRBV2 and TRBJ2-1; weak D call: TRBD2 (6 bases). This CDR3 has 14 residues. From germline, CDR1 is SNHLY and CDR2 FYNNEI. V shed 2 bases and J shed 9 bases, with 14 bases lying between them. The CDR3 region has the DNA TGTGCCAGCAGTGAAAATCGGCGGGGAGGTGAGCAGTTCTTC. Its translation: CASSENRRGGEQFF.

The chain combines TRBV6-1 with TRBJ2-5; 10 bases agree with TRBD2. Germline values: CDR1 MNHNS, CDR2 SASEGT. The CDR3 has 14 amino acids. V shed 8 bases and J 5 bases; nucleotides not matched to a gene: 8. The CDR3 DNA follows: TGTGCCAGCGGTGGAGCGGGAGGGCCGGAGACCCAGTACTTC. This encodes CASGGAGGPETQYF.

In regard to this clonotype: A junction end diverges from the germline sequence, so it may reflect a read error. This chain joins TRBV7-9 and TRBJ2-2; TRBD2 agrees at 7 bases. Per germline, CDR1 SEHNR and CDR2 FQNEAQ (reference sequence). The CDR3 covers 11 residues. This CDR3 reads CGEGGPGELFF. CDR3 sequence (DNA): TGCGGCGAGGGAGGGCCCGGGGAGCTGTTTTTT.

The V gene is TRBV28, the J gene TRBJ2-5; 8 positions match TRBD1. CDR1 MDHEN and CDR2 SYDVKM come from the germline V gene. The CDR3 has 14 residues. Trimming at V came to 5 bases and at J to 5 bases, leaving 7 bases not matched to a gene. The CDR3 bases are TGTGCCAGCAGTCCCCGACAGGGGAGGGAGACCCAGTACTTC. Translated, it gives CASSPRQGRETQYF.

This clonotype was observed a few times. The rearrangement uses TRBV20-1 and TRBJ1-6; D is possibly TRBD1 (5 bases). From germline, CDR1 is DFQATT and CDR2 SNEGSKA (reference sequence). The CDR3 sequence is 14 residues long. The V and J ends lost 0 bases and 10 bases respectively, with 13 bases between them. CDR3 residues: CSAREGRVRSPLHF. In DNA, the CDR3 is TGCAGTGCTAGAGAGGGCAGGGTACGGTCACCCCTCCACTTT.

This clonotype was counted between two and nine times. The chain uses TRBV27 and TRBJ2-1; 12 bases are a match to TRBD2. After removal of 5 bases from V and 6 bases from J, the junction contained 8 bases not matched to a gene. Per the germline V gene, CDR1 is MNHEY and CDR2 is SMNVEV (reference sequence). The CDR3 loop spans 16 amino acids. The CDR3 coding sequence is TGTGCCAGCAGTCACCTACTAGCGGGGGGTTTCAATGAGCAGTTCTTC. It encodes CASSHLLAGGFNEQFF.

The V gene is TRBV5-6, the J gene TRBJ1-2; maybe TRBD1 (6 bases). The CDR3 totals 13 residues. Germline values: CDR1 SGHDT, CDR2 YYEEEE. V was pared by 4 bases and J by 8 bases, with 15 bases between. The CDR3 is CASSPPAGEGYTF. In DNA form, the CDR3 reads TGTGCCAGCAGCCCTCCGGCAGGGGAAGGCTACACCTTC.

This clonotype occurred many times. The rearrangement uses TRBV9 and TRBJ2-2, with D possibly matching TRBD2 (5 bases). V lost 0 bases, J lost 3 bases, and 9 bases lay in between. The CDR3 spans 15 residues. The germline V gene encodes CDR1 SGDLS and CDR2 YYNGEE. Here the CDR3 reads CASSVVLGDTGELFF. In DNA, the CDR3 is TGTGCCAGCAGCGTAGTTTTGGGAGACACCGGGGAGCTGTTTTTT.

In its sample, this clonotype was seen many times. J is TRBJ2-1 and V is TRBV6-2 or TRBV6-3; D is uncertain. The CDR3 is made up of 14 amino acids. Trimming stripped 2 bases from V and 2 bases from J, with 7 bases between. Germline V gives CDR1 MNHEY, CDR2 SVGEGT. In DNA form, the CDR3 reads TGTGCCAGCAGTTACGGTCTAGCCTACAATGAGCAGTTCTTC. Its protein is CASSYGLAYNEQFF.

This chain links TRBV10-3 with TRBJ2-7; D call uncertain. The CDR3 runs to 15 residues. The V gene's germline CDR1 is ENHRY and CDR2 SYGVKD. The V end was cut by 4 bases, the J end by 0 bases, with 13 bases between. CDR3 nucleotides: TGTGCCATCAGTGGGCCCAATGTAAACTCCTACGAGCAGTACTTC. Translation: CAISGPNVNSYEQYF.

This chain joins TRBV10-3 and TRBJ2-7, with 7 bases fitting TRBD2. With 5 bases clipped from V and 4 bases from J, the junction kept 8 bases outside the gene matches. Germline V gene sequence: CDR1 ENHRY, CDR2 SYGVKD. The CDR3 covers 14 residues. The CDR3 nucleotides read TGTGCCATCAGTCCCCAGAGCGGGGATTACGAGCAGTACTTC. Translated, it gives CAISPQSGDYEQYF.

This clonotype was picked up a small number of times. V and J are TRBV10-3 and TRBJ1-2; tentative D call: TRBD1 (5 bases). Looked up from germline, CDR1 is ENHRY and CDR2 is SYGVKD. Trimming removed 0 bases from V and 5 bases from J, with 16 bases in between. This CDR3 has 16 amino acids. In DNA form, the CDR3 reads TGTGCCATCAGTGAGTCATCGACAGTATCCCATTATGGCTACACCTTC. Its translation: CAISESSTVSHYGYTF.

The table lists this clonotype with many counts. The J gene is TRBJ2-3, the V gene TRBV29-1; 9 nucleotides line up with TRBD2. CDR3 size: 16 residues. Germline values: CDR1 SQVTM, CDR2 ANQGSEA. V trimming: 4 bases; J trimming: 7 bases; junction bases outside the gene matches: 15. This CDR3 is CSVGYGGASGKHTQYF. CDR3 nucleotide sequence: TGCAGCGTTGGCTACGGAGGGGCTAGCGGGAAACATACGCAGTATTTT.

This clonotype appeared many times. CDR3 DNA sequence: TGTGCCAGCAGTTTGTCGTCCGAGGACAGAACTGGGACCTACGAGCAGTACTTC. Translation: CASSLSSEDRTGTYEQYF. The genes are TRBV12-3 or TRBV12-4 and TRBJ2-7, with D perhaps matching TRBD1 (6 bases). This CDR3 spans 18 amino acids. V was trimmed by 3 bases and J by 2 bases, leaving 23 bases between them.

With respect to this clonotype: Relative to the germline gene, one junction end is altered; a read error may explain this. The rearrangement uses TRBV5-1 and TRBJ2-1; D remains unclear. This CDR3 has 12 amino acids. Germline CDR1 is SGHRS and CDR2 is YFSETQ. The CDR3 region has the DNA TGCGCCAGCAGCTTGAGTTACAGTGAGCAGTTCTTC. It codes for CASSLSYSEQFF.

This clonotype showed up many times. The gene calls are TRBV29-1 and TRBJ2-5; TRBD2 matches at 7 bases. Trimming took 6 bases from V and 5 from J; bases not matched to a gene: 9. This CDR3 is built from 13 residues. Germline CDR1 SQVTM, CDR2 ANQGSEA. The CDR3 nucleotides are TGCAGCGTCGGGGGGTGGGATCCGGAGACCCAGTACTTC. Protein product: CSVGGWDPETQYF.

In its sample, this clonotype was seen a few times. The chain joins TRBV5-6 to TRBJ2-7, with a weak D call TRBD2 (6 bases). This CDR3 region has 11 residues. Trimming stripped 7 bases from V and 7 bases from J, with 12 bases between. Germline CDR1 reads SGHDT; CDR2 reads YYEEEE. The DNA of the CDR3 is TGTGCCAGCGGTTGGGGGGTTGAGCAGTACTTC. It encodes CASGWGVEQYF.

This clonotype showed up many times. V gene TRBV20-1 combines with J gene TRBJ2-2; D is unresolved. This CDR3 is 13 amino acids long. The ends were cut back, 1 base at V and 5 bases at J, with 8 bases in the middle. Germline V CDR1 and CDR2: DFQATT, SNEGSKA (reference sequence). The chain's CDR3 is CSARVPSTGELFF. DNA of the CDR3: TGCAGTGCTAGAGTCCCAAGTACCGGGGAGCTGTTTTTT.

This clonotype was seen at least ten times. The rearrangement links TRBV29-1 to TRBJ1-1; TRBD1 is a possible D gene (5 bases). V was clipped by 4 bases and J by 8 bases, with 11 bases between them. The germline gives CDR1 SQVTM, CDR2 ANQGSEA. The CDR3 has 11 residues. The CDR3 here is CSVVPGREAFF. The CDR3 DNA is TGCAGCGTTGTCCCGGGACGGGAAGCTTTCTTT.

In this sample, this clonotype turned up many times. V and J are TRBV12-3 or TRBV12-4 and TRBJ2-3; D possibly corresponds to TRBD1 (7 bases). The CDR3 spans 13 residues. The ends were cut back, 6 bases at V and 3 bases at J, with 10 bases in the middle. CDR3 sequence (DNA): TGTGCCAGCAGCCCAGGGGGGACAGATACGCAGTATTTT. Translated, it gives CASSPGGTDTQYF.

In its sample, this clonotype was seen a few times. The gene calls are TRBV28 and TRBJ2-6, with TRBD2 identical over 10 bases. The germline V gene has CDR1 MDHEN and CDR2 SYDVKM. Trimming cost V 2 bases and J 0 bases; bases outside gene matches: 1. The CDR3 spans 17 residues. The CDR3 sequence: CASSLLAGVSGANVLTF. The CDR3 bases are TGTGCCAGCAGTTTACTAGCGGGGGTCTCTGGGGCCAACGTCCTGACTTTC.

The chain has TRBV7-2 and TRBJ2-5, with TRBD2 identical over 9 bases. Germline-derived CDR1 and CDR2 are SGHTA and FQGNSA. The V segment lost 5 bases and the J segment 4 bases; nucleotides outside the gene matches: 8. CDR3 length: 15 amino acids. The chain's CDR3 is CASSPRRGGGETQYF. The CDR3 nucleotides read TGTGCCAGCAGCCCAAGGCGCGGGGGGGGAGAGACCCAGTACTTC.

This clonotype was detected only a few times. This chain joins TRBV5-1 and TRBJ1-4; 9 positions match TRBD1. V trimming: 4 bases; J trimming: 7 bases; junction bases outside the gene matches: 8. This CDR3 region has 15 residues. Per germline, CDR1 SGHRS and CDR2 YFSETQ. In nucleotides, the CDR3 is TGCGCCAGCAGCGATCGGACAGGGGCAGCTGAAAAACTGTTTTTT. Protein sequence: CASSDRTGAAEKLFF.

This clonotype was counted at least ten times. The chain employs TRBV20-1 and TRBJ2-3; D uncertain. The germline V gene has CDR1 DFQATT and CDR2 SNEGSKA (reference sequence). The CDR3 sequence is 12 residues long. The V gene lost 8 bases and the J gene lost 6 bases, with 15 bases spanning the gap. The CDR3 loop is CSPKPLTDTQYF. In DNA form, the CDR3 reads TGCAGTCCGAAACCCTTAACGGATACGCAGTATTTT.

The chain uses TRBV6-5 and TRBJ2-6; D gene unclear. V was pared by 0 bases and J by 1 base, with 7 bases between. The germline V gene encodes CDR1 MNHEY and CDR2 SVGAGI. This CDR3 is 16 amino acids long. This chain's CDR3 is CASSYSFPSGANVLTF. In DNA form, the CDR3 reads TGTGCCAGCAGTTACTCGTTTCCATCTGGGGCCAACGTCCTGACTTTC.

The chain carries TRBV7-2 and TRBJ2-7; D is possibly TRBD1 (6 bases). The germline V gene has CDR1 SGHTA and CDR2 FQGNSA. The CDR3 sequence is 14 residues long. V lost 5 bases to trimming and J lost 0 bases, with 11 bases between them. For the CDR3, the DNA is TGTGCCAGCAGCCCAGACAGGTACTCCTACGAGCAGTACTTC. Its translation is CASSPDRYSYEQYF.

V and J are TRBV29-1 and TRBJ2-1; weak D call: TRBD1 (5 bases). The CDR3 has 12 residues. Germline assignment: CDR1 SQVTM and CDR2 ANQGSEA. V lost 4 bases and J lost 6, with 10 bases in between. CDR3: CSVGTGSNEQFF. The CDR3 DNA sequence: TGCAGCGTTGGAACAGGTAGCAATGAGCAGTTCTTC.

As to this clonotype: With a much larger clone just one base away, this may be a read error. The J gene is TRBJ2-1, the V gene TRBV29-1, with a tentative D call TRBD1 (5 bases). CDR1 SQVTM and CDR2 ANQGSEA come from the germline V gene. V was pared by 4 bases and J by 3 bases, with 10 bases between. CDR3 length: 13 amino acids. The CDR3 nucleotides are TGCAGCGTTGTCAGGGTCATCTACAATGAGCAGTTCTTC. Its translation: CSVVRVIYNEQFF.

This chain uses TRBV12-3 or TRBV12-4 with TRBJ2-7; 13 positions agree with TRBD2. Trimming took 6 bases from V and 4 from J; bases not matched to a gene: 12. The CDR3 sequence is 17 residues long. The CDR3 is CASRSGTSGAARYEQYF. The CDR3 nucleotides read TGTGCCAGCAGGTCTGGGACTAGCGGGGCCGCTCGATACGAGCAGTACTTC.